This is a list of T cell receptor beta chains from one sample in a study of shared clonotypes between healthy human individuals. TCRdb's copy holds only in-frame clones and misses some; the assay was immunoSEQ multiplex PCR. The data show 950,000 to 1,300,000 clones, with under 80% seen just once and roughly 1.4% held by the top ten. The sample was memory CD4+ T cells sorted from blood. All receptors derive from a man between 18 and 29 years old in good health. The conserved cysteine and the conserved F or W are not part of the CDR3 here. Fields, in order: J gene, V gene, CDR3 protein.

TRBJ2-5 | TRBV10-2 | AVHDAWEGETQY
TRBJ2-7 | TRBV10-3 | AISEDRREQY
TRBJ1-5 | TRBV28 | ASSSTGGLAQPQH
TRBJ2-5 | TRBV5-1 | ASSLASDRQETQY
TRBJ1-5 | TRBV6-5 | ASSTQGALGPQH
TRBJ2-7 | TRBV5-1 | ASSSRGGGYEQY
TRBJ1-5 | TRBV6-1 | ASSDGLSNQPQH
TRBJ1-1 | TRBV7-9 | ASSSRNTEAF
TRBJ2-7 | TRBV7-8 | ASSVGQGAPYEQY
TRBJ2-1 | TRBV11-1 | ASSLAGGNEQF
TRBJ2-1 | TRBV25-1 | ASSTPGSTVDDEQF
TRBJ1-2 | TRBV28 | ASSSGQRGYT
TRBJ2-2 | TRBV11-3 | ASSLVPTGELF
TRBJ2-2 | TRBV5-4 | ASSLGLAGVGGELF
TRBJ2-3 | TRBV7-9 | ASSLAVVDRALDTQY
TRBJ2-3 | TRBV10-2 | ASRESGADTDTQY
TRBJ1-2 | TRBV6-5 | ASSSGQGWGYT
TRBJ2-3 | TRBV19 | ASSSTSGSTDTQY
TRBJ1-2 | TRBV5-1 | ASSPERGSGGYT
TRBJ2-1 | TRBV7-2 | ASSLGAHQF
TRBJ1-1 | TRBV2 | ASSVRVEAF
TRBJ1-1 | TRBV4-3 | ASSYLGTEAF
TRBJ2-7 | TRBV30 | AWTGQGSPSYFEQY
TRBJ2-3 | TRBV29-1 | SVRRSTDTQY
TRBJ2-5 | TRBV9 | ASSGASGGAQY
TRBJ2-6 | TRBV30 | AWSNSGANALT
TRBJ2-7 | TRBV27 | ASRGSGGAGQY
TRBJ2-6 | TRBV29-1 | SRAWPEGTGANVLT
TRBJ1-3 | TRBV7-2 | ASSSRPGRSGNTIY